This section outlines one TCR beta chain sequence together with its context. TCRdb recomputed calls from the 5' RACE reads with MiXCR, one row per CDR3 protein. The sample includes approximately 150,000 distinct CDR3 sequences, approximately 44% of them seen just once. This specimen comes from a study of CD8 T cells in ankylosing spondylitis. With 1 base removed from V and 0 bases from J, the gap between germline ends came to 12 bases. This CDR3 contains 16 residues. Germline assignment: CDR1 SGHRS and CDR2 YFSETQ. Sequenced material: synovial fluid, either unsorted or a sorted T cell fraction (not recorded which). The genes are TRBV5-1 and TRBJ2-3; D gene unclear. This clonotype originated in a male donor with ankylosing spondylitis. The DNA for the CDR3 is TGCGCCAGCAGCTTGTCTGGCGGATTTAGCACAGATACGCAGTATTTT. Residues: CASSLSGGFSTDTQYF.